The 19 T cell receptor beta chains presented below share a single source sample, sequenced in a study of blood T cell repertoires in COVID-19. Profiled with immunoSEQ multiplex PCR; TCRdb holds only in-frame clones, not every one. This table has approximately 160,000 clones, around 77% appearing once. Source material: peripheral blood. These receptors all come from a man between 70 and 80 years old with acute or convalescent COVID-19.

The chain is built from TRBV6-4 and TRBJ1-5, with D possibly TRBD1 on 6 matching bases. CDR1 and CDR2 (germline): MRHNA, SNTAGT. V lost 7 bases and J lost 2, with 9 bases in between. The CDR3 covers 13 residues. The CDR3 nucleotides read TGTGCCAGCAAGGGGGACGGCAATCAGCCCCAGCATTTT. It encodes CASKGDGNQPQHF.

The chain is built from TRBV14 and TRBJ2-2, with 7 positions matching TRBD1. Per the germline V gene, CDR1 is SGHDN and CDR2 is FVKESK. The CDR3 runs to 15 residues. Trimming at V came to 3 bases and at J to 6 bases, leaving 7 bases not matched to a gene. The CDR3 coding sequence is TGTGCCAGCAGCCACGACAGGGTGGCGGCCGGGGAGCTGTTTTTT. This codes for CASSHDRVAAGELFF.

The CDR3: CASSVILAGNEQFF. The CDR3 bases are TGTGCCAGCAGCGTAATACTAGCGGGCAATGAGCAGTTCTTC. This chain uses TRBV9 with TRBJ2-1; 9 bases map to TRBD2. Germline V lookup: CDR1 SGDLS, CDR2 YYNGEE. Trimming at V came to 1 base and at J to 6 bases, leaving 2 bases not matched to a gene. There are 14 residues in the CDR3.

The gene calls are TRBV5-4 and TRBJ2-1, with a possible D match to TRBD2 (6 bases). V lost 0 bases and J lost 0, with 16 bases in between. CDR1 SGHNT and CDR2 YYREEE come from the germline V gene (reference sequence). The CDR3 is 18 amino acids. This chain's CDR3 is CASSLEFTGLSSYNEQFF. DNA for the CDR3: TGTGCCAGCAGCTTGGAGTTTACGGGACTGAGCTCCTACAATGAGCAGTTCTTC.

V usage is TRBV7-2 and J usage is TRBJ1-2; 12 bases match TRBD1. There are 14 residues in the CDR3. From germline, CDR1 is SGHTA and CDR2 FQGNSA. V lost 2 bases to trimming and J lost 8 bases; unmatched junction nucleotides: 3. CDR3 in amino acids: CASSLWDRGLGYTF. CDR3 DNA sequence: TGTGCCAGCAGCTTATGGGACAGGGGGCTGGGCTACACCTTC.

This clone was detected a few times. The rearrangement links TRBV6-5 to TRBJ2-7; TRBD1 is a possible D gene (5 bases). Germline values: CDR1 MNHEY, CDR2 SVGAGI. This CDR3 spans 15 amino acids. The ends were cut back, 0 bases at V and 7 bases at J, with 16 bases in the middle. The CDR3: CASSYSRQGLSEQYF. The CDR3 nucleotides are TGTGCCAGCAGTTACTCGCGTCAGGGCCTGAGTGAGCAGTACTTC.

The genes are TRBV6-2 or TRBV6-3 and TRBJ2-1; 8 nucleotides line up with TRBD2. Germline CDR1 is MNHEY and CDR2 is SVGEGT. With 6 bases clipped from V and 0 bases from J, the junction kept 10 bases outside the gene matches. This CDR3 has 17 residues. CDR3 in amino acids: CASSQGLAAFSYNEQFF. DNA for the CDR3: TGTGCCAGCAGCCAAGGACTAGCTGCCTTCTCCTACAATGAGCAGTTCTTC.

The chain couples TRBV3-1 (or the pseudogene TRBV3-2) to TRBJ1-1; TRBD1 agrees at 8 bases. Germline CDR1 reads LGHDT; CDR2 reads YNNKEL (reference sequence). J lost 9 bases, V lost 2 bases, and 5 bases had no gene match. CDR3 length: 13 amino acids. The CDR3 DNA reads as TGTGCCAGCAGCCAACCAACAGGGGGTAAAGCTTTCTTT. This sequence encodes CASSQPTGGKAFF.

This rearrangement joins TRBV11-2 to TRBJ2-7; 14 bases match TRBD2. Germline trimming cut 4 bases from V and 7 bases from J; bases unmatched to any gene: 6. This CDR3 contains 15 residues. The germline gives CDR1 SGHAT, CDR2 FQNNGV. The CDR3 is CASSSTSGGEGEQYF. The DNA for the CDR3 is TGTGCCAGCAGCTCGACTAGCGGGGGGGAAGGGGAGCAGTACTTC.

The genes are TRBV11-3 and TRBJ2-3; D is perhaps TRBD2 (6 bases). Germline assignment: CDR1 SGHNT and CDR2 YENEEA. V was clipped by 5 bases and J by 7 bases, with 19 bases between them. The CDR3 has 15 amino acids. The CDR3, as DNA: TGTGCCAGCAGCGTCACGACCCGGGGAGGAAATACGCAGTATTTT. Residues: CASSVTTRGGNTQYF.

The gene calls are TRBV5-1 and TRBJ1-4, with D maybe TRBD1 (6 bases). Germline CDR1 is SGHRS and CDR2 is YFSETQ. CDR3 size: 13 residues. Trimming left V 5 bases short and J 4 bases short, with 9 bases between. In DNA form, the CDR3 reads TGCGCCAGCAGTCAACAGGGTAATGAAAAACTGTTTTTT. This sequence encodes CASSQQGNEKLFF.

There are many counts of this clone. Other DNA sequences in the sample encode the same CDR3. The genes are TRBV18 and TRBJ2-7; 7 nucleotides align to TRBD1. The length of the CDR3 is 12 residues. With V trimmed by 3 bases and J by 7 bases, 3 bases remained unmatched. Germline-derived CDR1 and CDR2 are KGHSH and LQKENI. The CDR3 DNA sequence: TGTGCCAGCTCACCCTTACAGGGGGAGCAGTACTTC. Protein product: CASSPLQGEQYF.

This clone was counted only a few times. V gene TRBV7-8 combines with J gene TRBJ1-6; D possibly corresponds to TRBD1 (6 bases). The CDR3 is 14 amino acids. V was trimmed by 5 bases and J by 6 bases, leaving 11 bases between them. Germline V gives CDR1 SGHVS, CDR2 FQNEAQ. DNA for the CDR3: TGTGCCAGCAGCCAGGACAGCCCTAATTCACCCCTCCACTTT. This translates into CASSQDSPNSPLHF. Together with reference TRBV7-8 and TRBJ1-6, the CDR3 gives the full variable domain: GAGVSQSPRYKVAKRGQDVALRCDPISGHVSLFWYQQALGQGPEFLTYFQNEAQLDKSGLPSDRFFAERPEGSVSTLKIQRTQQEDSAVYLCASSQDSPNSPLHFGNGTRLTVT.

CDR3 in DNA: TGTGCCAGCAGCTTTGACAGTCCCTACGAGCAGTACTTC. Encoded protein: CASSFDSPYEQYF. The chain joins TRBV5-6 to TRBJ2-7; tentative D call: TRBD1 (5 bases). Germline V gene lookup returns CDR1 SGHDT and CDR2 YYEEEE. CDR3 length: 13 amino acids. Trimming cost V 2 bases and J 2 bases, with 8 bases left between them.

This clone has more than one count but fewer than ten. V gene TRBV5-1 combines with J gene TRBJ2-5; D gene ambiguous. The CDR3 loop spans 14 amino acids. The germline V gene encodes CDR1 SGHRS and CDR2 YFSETQ. The ends were cut back, 4 bases at V and 5 bases at J, with 15 bases in the middle. In nucleotides, the CDR3 is TGCGCCAGCAGCCTCGGGTCAAGTGGGGAGACCCAGTACTTC. It is translated as CASSLGSSGETQYF.

This chain connects TRBV5-1 to TRBJ1-4; D may be TRBD1 (5 bases). The CDR3 contains 16 residues. Germline assignment: CDR1 SGHRS and CDR2 YFSETQ. The germline V and J ends were trimmed by 5 bases and 8 bases, with 22 bases remaining between them. CDR3 DNA: TGCGCCAGCAGACCCGGATCAAGGGCCCCAGGGGAAAAACTGTTTTTT. Protein product: CASRPGSRAPGEKLFF.

The rearrangement joins TRBV6-6 to TRBJ1-5; the match to TRBD1 covers 9 bases. This CDR3 is built from 14 residues. V dropped 7 bases and J dropped 4; count of bases not matched to a gene: 5. The germline V gene encodes CDR1 MNHNY and CDR2 SVGAGI (reference sequence). The CDR3 loop reads CASTGQGRNQPQHF. The CDR3 region has the DNA TGTGCCAGCACCGGACAGGGGCGAAATCAGCCCCAGCATTTT.

This clone was found once. The chain combines TRBV7-3 with TRBJ2-1, with 7 bases that match TRBD2. This CDR3 region has 15 residues. Germline CDR1 and CDR2: SGHTA and FQGTGA. With 5 bases clipped from V and 8 bases from J, the junction kept 12 bases outside the gene matches. This CDR3 is CASSPFAGVVDEQFF. CDR3 nucleotides: TGTGCCAGCAGCCCGTTTGCGGGAGTGGTCGATGAGCAGTTCTTC.

The genes are TRBV19 and TRBJ2-5, with D possibly TRBD1 on 5 matching bases. Germline V gene sequence: CDR1 LNHDA, CDR2 SQIVND (reference sequence). CDR3 length: 14 residues. Trimming cost V 8 bases and J 5 bases, with 18 bases left between them. The CDR3 nucleotides read TGTGCCAGTGGACCGACAGTTGCGGCGGAGACCCAGTACTTC. Residues: CASGPTVAAETQYF.